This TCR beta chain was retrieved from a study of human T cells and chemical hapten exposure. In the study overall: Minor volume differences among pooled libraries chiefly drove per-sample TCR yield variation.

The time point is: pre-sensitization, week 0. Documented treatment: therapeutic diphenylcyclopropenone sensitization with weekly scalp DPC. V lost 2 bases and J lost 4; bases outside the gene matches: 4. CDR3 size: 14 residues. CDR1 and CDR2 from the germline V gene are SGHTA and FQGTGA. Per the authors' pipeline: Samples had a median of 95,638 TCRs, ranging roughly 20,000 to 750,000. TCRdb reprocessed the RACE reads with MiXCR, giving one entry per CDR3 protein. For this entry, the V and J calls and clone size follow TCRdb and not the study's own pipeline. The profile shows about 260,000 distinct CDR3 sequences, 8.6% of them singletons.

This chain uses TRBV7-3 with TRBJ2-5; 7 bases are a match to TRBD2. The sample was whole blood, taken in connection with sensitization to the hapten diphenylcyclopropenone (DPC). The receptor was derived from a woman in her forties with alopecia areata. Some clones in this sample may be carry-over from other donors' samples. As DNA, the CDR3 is TGTGCCAGCAGCTTAGCGGGAGAAGGAGAGACCCAGTACTTC. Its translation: CASSLAGEGETQYF. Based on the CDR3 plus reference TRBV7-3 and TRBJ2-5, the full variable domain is GAGVSQTPSNKVTEKGKYVELRCDPISGHTALYWYRQSLGQGPEFLIYFQGTGAADDSGLPNDRFFAVRPEGSVSTLKIQRTERGDSAVYLCASSLAGEGETQYFGPGTRLLVL.